The subject of this entry is one TCR beta chain. As yet, its antigen is unknown. These data are taken from a study of shared clonotypes between healthy human individuals. Study at large: Samples came from a couple of female and a few male donors aged 18 to 49. Findings and caveats of the study: The study generally estimated greater richness for naive than memory subsets.

Deep was the level at which the assay was run. Clones were sequenced by immunoSEQ multiplex PCR, and TCRdb holds only the in-frame ones, with some missing. The repertoire holds approximately 2,300,000 clones, with less than 95% as singletons. CDR1 is MNHEY and CDR2 is SVGAGI in the germline V gene. The CDR3 extends over 16 amino acids. V lost 0 bases and J 2 bases, leaving 14 bases between the germline ends. The sequencing sample was made of naive CD4+ T cells from PBMCs. Sample subset: CD45RA+ positively selected. The chain links TRBV6-5 to TRBJ2-7; D is uncertain. This TCR derives from a man between 18 and 29 years old in good health. Some clones in this sample may be carry-over from other donors' samples. The CDR3: CASSYSSPLSPYEQYF. CDR3 coding DNA: TGTGCCAGCAGTTACTCCTCACCATTGAGCCCCTACGAGCAGTACTTC.